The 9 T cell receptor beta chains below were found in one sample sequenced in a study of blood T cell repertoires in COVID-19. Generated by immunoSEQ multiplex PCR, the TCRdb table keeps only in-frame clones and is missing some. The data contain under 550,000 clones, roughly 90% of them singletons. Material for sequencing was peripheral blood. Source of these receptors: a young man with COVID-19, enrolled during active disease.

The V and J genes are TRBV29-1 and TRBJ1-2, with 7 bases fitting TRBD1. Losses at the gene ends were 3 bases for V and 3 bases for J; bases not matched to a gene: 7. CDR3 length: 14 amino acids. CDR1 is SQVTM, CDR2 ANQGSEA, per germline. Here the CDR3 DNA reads TGCAGCGTTGATTCGCAGGGGGGTGACTATGGCTACACCTTC. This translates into CSVDSQGGDYGYTF. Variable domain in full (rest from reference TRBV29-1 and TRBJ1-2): SAVISQKPSRDICQRGTSLTIQCQVDSQVTMMFWYRQQPGQSLTLIATANQGSEATYESGFVIDKFPISRPNLTFSTLTVSNMSPEDSSIYLCSVDSQGGDYGYTFGSGTRLTVV.

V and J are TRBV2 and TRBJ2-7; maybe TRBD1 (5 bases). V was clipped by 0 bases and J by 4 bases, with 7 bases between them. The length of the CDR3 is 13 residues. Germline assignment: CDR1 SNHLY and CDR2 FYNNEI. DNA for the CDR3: TGTGCCAGCAGTGAAGCCCCAGGGTACGAGCAGTACTTC. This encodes CASSEAPGYEQYF.

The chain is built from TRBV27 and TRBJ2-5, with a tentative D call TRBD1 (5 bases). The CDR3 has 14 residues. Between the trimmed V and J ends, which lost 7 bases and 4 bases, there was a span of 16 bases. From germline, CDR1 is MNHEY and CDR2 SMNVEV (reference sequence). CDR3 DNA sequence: TGTGCCAGCATTGAAGGGGCGCTGAGAGAGACCCAGTACTTC. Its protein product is CASIEGALRETQYF.

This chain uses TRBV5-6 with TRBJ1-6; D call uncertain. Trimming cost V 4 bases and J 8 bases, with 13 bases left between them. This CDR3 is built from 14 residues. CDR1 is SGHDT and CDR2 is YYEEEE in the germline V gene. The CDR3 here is CASSLKPGDSPLHF. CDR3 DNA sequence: TGTGCCAGCAGCCTAAAACCCGGGGATTCACCCCTCCACTTT.

This chain's CDR3 is CASSQLASYEQYF. The CDR3 nucleotides read TGTGCCAGCAGCCAGCTAGCGAGCTACGAGCAGTACTTC. The V and J genes are TRBV3-1 (or the pseudogene TRBV3-2) and TRBJ2-7; D is perhaps TRBD2 (6 bases). In germline, CDR1 is LGHDT, CDR2 YNNKEL (reference sequence). The V and J ends lost 3 bases and 3 bases respectively, with 9 bases between them. The CDR3 has 13 residues.

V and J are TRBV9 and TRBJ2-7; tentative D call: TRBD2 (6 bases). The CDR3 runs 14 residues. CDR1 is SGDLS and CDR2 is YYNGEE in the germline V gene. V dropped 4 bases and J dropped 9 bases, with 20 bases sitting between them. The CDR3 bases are TGTGCCAGCAGCCCTTTAGGAGGGTCAAGGGGGCAGTACTTC. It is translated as CASSPLGGSRGQYF.

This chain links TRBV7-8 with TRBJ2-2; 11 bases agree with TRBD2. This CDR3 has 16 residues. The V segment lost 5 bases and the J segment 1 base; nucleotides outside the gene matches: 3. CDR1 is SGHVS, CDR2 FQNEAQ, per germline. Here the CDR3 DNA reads TGTGCCAGCAGCATCGGACTAGCGGGGAACACCGGGGAGCTGTTTTTT. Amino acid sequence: CASSIGLAGNTGELFF. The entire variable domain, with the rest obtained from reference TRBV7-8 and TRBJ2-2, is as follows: GAGVSQSPRYKVAKRGQDVALRCDPISGHVSLFWYQQALGQGPEFLTYFQNEAQLDKSGLPSDRFFAERPEGSVSTLKIQRTQQEDSAVYLCASSIGLAGNTGELFFGEGSRLTVL.

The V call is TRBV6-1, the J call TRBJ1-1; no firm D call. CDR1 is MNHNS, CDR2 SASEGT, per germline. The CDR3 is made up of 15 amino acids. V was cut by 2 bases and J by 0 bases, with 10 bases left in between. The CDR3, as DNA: TGTGCCAGCAGTGAATGGCACCCCGTGAACACTGAAGCTTTCTTT. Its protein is CASSEWHPVNTEAFF.

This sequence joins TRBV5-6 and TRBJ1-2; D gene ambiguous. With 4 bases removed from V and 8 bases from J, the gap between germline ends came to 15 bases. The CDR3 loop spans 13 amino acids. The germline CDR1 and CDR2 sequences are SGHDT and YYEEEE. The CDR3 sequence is CASSPPQAGGYTF. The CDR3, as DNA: TGTGCCAGCAGCCCCCCCCAGGCGGGAGGCTACACCTTC.